Below are 8 T cell receptor beta chains sequenced from a single sample in a study of tumor-infiltrating lymphocytes in primary liver carcinoma. For each extraction, RNA and DNA were obtained together from around 20-30 mg of unsorted bulk tissue. A constant-region primer served to make TCR beta cDNA from approximately 490 ng total RNA. Sequencing libraries for TCR beta derived from three nested multiplex PCR rounds that used slightly modified ARM-PCR. The first two PCR rounds, approximately 10 cycles each, used TRBV1-TRBV30 forward primers and a C-beta reverse primer. Each CDR3 protein gets one entry after TCRdb re-called the multiplex PCR reads with MiXCR. The data contain about 99,000 distinct CDR3 sequences, about three quarters of them seen just once; the ten biggest clones take up around 9.5%. Sequenced input: liver tumor tissue from sampling region 5. Subset: tumor region T5, tumor centre. All receptors come from an older woman with primary liver carcinoma and hepatitis B virus infection.

On this clonotype itself: A much larger clonotype is one base distant, so this may be a read error. This chain uses TRBV5-6 with TRBJ2-5, with D perhaps matching TRBD2 (5 bases). CDR1 is SGHDT and CDR2 is YYEEEE in the germline V gene. The CDR3 has 12 amino acids. The CDR3 sequence: CAISGSQETQYF. Written as DNA, the CDR3 is TGTGCCATCAGCGGATCCCAAGAGACCCAGTACTTC.

This clonotype was seen only a few times. At one end the junction does not follow the germline gene, possibly because of a read error. The chain recombines TRBV28 with TRBJ1-2; D is uncertain. Germline-derived CDR1 and CDR2 are MDHEN and SYDVKM. CDR3 length: 12 amino acids. The DNA of the CDR3 is TGTGCCAGCAGTCCCCTTGGGAGCCGCCAGGTCTTC. This sequence encodes CASSPLGSRQVF.

The sample holds many counts of this clonotype. The V gene is TRBV28, the J gene TRBJ1-6; D is undetermined. The germline V and J ends were trimmed by 1 base and 7 bases, with 5 bases remaining between them. The CDR3 extends over 13 amino acids. Germline CDR1 MDHEN, CDR2 SYDVKM. The CDR3 DNA reads as TGTGCCAGCAGTTTATTCAGAAATTCACCCCTCCACTTT. It yields the protein CASSLFRNSPLHF.

On this clonotype itself: A single base separates this from a much larger clone, so it may be a read error. This rearrangement joins TRBV28 to TRBJ2-7; perhaps TRBD2 as D (6 bases). CDR3 length: 15 amino acids. Per the germline V gene, CDR1 is MDHEN and CDR2 is SYDVKM. The CDR3 DNA follows: TGTGCCAGCAGTTTAGTTGGGGGTTTGGACTACGGGCAGTACTTC. Encoded protein: CASSLVGGLDYGQYF.

In regard to this clonotype: The germline gene is not matched at one end of the junction; a read error may be the cause. The chain joins TRBV6-5 to TRBJ2-1, with no clear D. Germline V CDR1 and CDR2: MNHEY, SVGAGI. The CDR3 is 14 residues long. CDR3 nucleotide sequence: TGTGCCAGCAGTACGGGTGGGCTATACTATGAACAGTTCTTC. This encodes CASSTGGLYYEQFF.

The sample holds many counts of this clonotype. The J gene is TRBJ2-1, the V gene TRBV7-8; 9 nucleotides align to TRBD2. Germline V gene sequence: CDR1 SGHVS, CDR2 FQNEAQ. The CDR3 runs to 17 residues. V dropped 5 bases and J dropped 3; count of bases not matched to a gene: 11. The CDR3 DNA reads as TGTGCCAGCAGCGGAGTAGGCGGGAGGGCGAGCTACAATGAGCAGTTCTTC. Its protein is CASSGVGGRASYNEQFF.

With regard to this clonotype: This CDR3 fails to terminate in the conserved phenylalanine or tryptophan, so it likely reflects a read error. No DNA is shown, since the ends of the CDR3 on it are uncertain; the CDR3 is the one TCRdb lists. The V and J genes are TRBV29-1 and TRBJ1-1; no check of the table's D call, TRBD1, against the DNA was made. Germline V gene data show CDR1 as SQVTM and CDR2 as ANQGSEA. The CDR3 has 13 residues if both end residues are counted. The CDR3 is CSVLTGGDTEAFI.

To note about this clonotype: This may be a read error, as it is one base from a much larger clone. The chain joins TRBV12-3 or TRBV12-4 to TRBJ2-1; D might be TRBD1 (5 bases). The CDR3 extends over 12 amino acids. V lost 5 bases, J lost 9 bases, and 11 bases lay in between. The CDR3 region has the DNA TGTGCCAGCAGTCCGGACAACCTTGAGCAGTTCTTC. Its protein product is CASSPDNLEQFF.